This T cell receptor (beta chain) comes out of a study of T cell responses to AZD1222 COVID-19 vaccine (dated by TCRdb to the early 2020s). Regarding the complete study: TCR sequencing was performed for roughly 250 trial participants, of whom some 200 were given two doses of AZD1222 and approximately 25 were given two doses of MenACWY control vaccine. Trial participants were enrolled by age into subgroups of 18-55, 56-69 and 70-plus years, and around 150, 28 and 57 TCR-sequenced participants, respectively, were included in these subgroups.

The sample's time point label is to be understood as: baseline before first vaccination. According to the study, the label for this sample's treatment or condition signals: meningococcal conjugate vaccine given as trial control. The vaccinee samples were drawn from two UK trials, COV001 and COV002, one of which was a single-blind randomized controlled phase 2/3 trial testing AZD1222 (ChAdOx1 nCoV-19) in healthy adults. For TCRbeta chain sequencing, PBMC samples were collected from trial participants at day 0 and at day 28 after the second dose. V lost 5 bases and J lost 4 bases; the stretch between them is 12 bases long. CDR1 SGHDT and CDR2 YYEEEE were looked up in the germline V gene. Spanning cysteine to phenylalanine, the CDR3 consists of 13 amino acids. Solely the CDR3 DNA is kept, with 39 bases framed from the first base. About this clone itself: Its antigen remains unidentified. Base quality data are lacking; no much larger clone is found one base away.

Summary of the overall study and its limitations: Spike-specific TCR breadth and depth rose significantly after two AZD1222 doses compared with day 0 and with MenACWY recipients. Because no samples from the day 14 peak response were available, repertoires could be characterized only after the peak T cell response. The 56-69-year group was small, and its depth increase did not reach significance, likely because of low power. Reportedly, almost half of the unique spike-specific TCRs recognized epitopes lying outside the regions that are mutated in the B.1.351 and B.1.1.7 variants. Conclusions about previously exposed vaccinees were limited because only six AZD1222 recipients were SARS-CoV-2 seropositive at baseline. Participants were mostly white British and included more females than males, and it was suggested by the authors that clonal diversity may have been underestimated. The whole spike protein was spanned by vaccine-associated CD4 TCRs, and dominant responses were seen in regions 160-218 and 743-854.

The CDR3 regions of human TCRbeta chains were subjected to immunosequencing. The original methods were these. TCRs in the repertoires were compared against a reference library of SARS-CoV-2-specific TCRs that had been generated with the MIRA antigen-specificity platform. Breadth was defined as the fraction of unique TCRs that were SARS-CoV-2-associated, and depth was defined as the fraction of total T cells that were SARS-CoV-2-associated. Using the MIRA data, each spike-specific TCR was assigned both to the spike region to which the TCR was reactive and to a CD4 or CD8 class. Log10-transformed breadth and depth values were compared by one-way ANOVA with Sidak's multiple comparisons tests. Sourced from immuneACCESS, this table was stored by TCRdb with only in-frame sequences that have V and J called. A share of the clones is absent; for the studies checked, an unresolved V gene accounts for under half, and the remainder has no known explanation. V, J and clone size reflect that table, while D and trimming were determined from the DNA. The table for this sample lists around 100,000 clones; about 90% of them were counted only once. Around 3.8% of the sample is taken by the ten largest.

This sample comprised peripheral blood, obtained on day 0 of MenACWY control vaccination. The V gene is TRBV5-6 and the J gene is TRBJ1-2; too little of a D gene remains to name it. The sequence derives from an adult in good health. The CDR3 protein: CASSSDPRYGYTF. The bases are TGTGCCAGCAGTTCGGACCCCCGCTATGGCTACACCTTC.